This is a list of T cell receptor beta chains from one sample in a study of T cells after yellow fever vaccination. MiXCR was run by TCRdb on the 5' RACE reads, yielding one entry per CDR3 protein. The table records 200,000 to 300,000 distinct CDR3 sequences, around 6.7% of them present only once. Sequenced here: CD4+ T cells sorted from PBMCs, sampled on the day of the yellow fever booster vaccination. The source is a man aged 30-40 years who received the YFV17D yellow fever vaccine. Both conserved end residues are part of each CDR3. A D gene is named only where the DNA matches it firmly. Not every row has a clone size; where given, it reads once, few, many or a size class.

clone size	V gene	J gene	D gene	CDR3 DNA	CDR3 protein
few	TRBV20-1	TRBJ2-1	-	TGCAGTGCCCCCGAGGGGGGGACCGCGAAAAATGAGCAGTTCTTC	CSAPEGGTAKNEQFF
many	TRBV10-3	TRBJ2-1	TRBD2	TGTGCCGTACGGGAGGAATCCTACAATGAGCAGTTCTTC	CAVREESYNEQFF
many	TRBV7-2	TRBJ2-1	-	TGTGCCAGCAGCTTAGATAGGTACAATGAGCAGTTCTTC	CASSLDRYNEQFF
few	TRBV6-5	TRBJ2-3	-	TGTGCCAGCAGTTACTCGGGGGTTTCGGATACGCAGTATTTT	CASSYSGVSDTQYF
many	TRBV29-1	TRBJ1-4	-	TGCAGCGTTGTAGGCTCGAGTGAAAAACTGTTTTTT	CSVVGSSEKLFF
few	TRBV11-3	TRBJ2-7	-	TGTGCCAGCAGCCGAGGGGCGACTGAGCAGTACTTC	CASSRGATEQYF
many	TRBV5-1	TRBJ2-5	-	TGCGCCAGCAGCCTGCGCCCGGATCAACAAGAGACCCAGTACTTC	CASSLRPDQQETQYF
many	TRBV12-3/TRBV12-4	TRBJ2-1	TRBD2	TGTGCCAGCGGCGTTGGCCGGGAGGCCAATGAGCAGTTCTTC	CASGVGREANEQFF
many	TRBV7-2	TRBJ2-5	TRBD2	TGTGCCAGCAGCTCCTGGACTAGAGAGACCCAGTACTTC	CASSSWTRETQYF
many	TRBV20-1	TRBJ2-1	TRBD2	TGCAGTGCTAGCCGGGAGGGTGAGCAGTTCTTC	CSASREGEQFF
-	TRBV12-3/TRBV12-4	TRBJ1-1	-	TGTGCCGGACACGAGTGGGGTATGAACACTGAAGCTTTCTTT	CAGHEWGMNTEAFF
-	TRBV20-1	TRBJ1-4	-	TGCAGTGCTGGGGGGGTTATAGGGGAAAAACTGTTTTTT	CSAGGVIGEKLFF
many	TRBV7-2	TRBJ2-2	-	TGTGCCAGCAGCTCTCCGAACACCGGGGAGCTGTTTTTT	CASSSPNTGELFF
-	TRBV24-1	TRBJ2-1	-	TGTGCCACCAGTGTTAATAGCCTCCACAATGAGCAGTTCTTC	CATSVNSLHNEQFF
many	TRBV7-2	TRBJ2-1	TRBD2	TGTGCCAGCAGCTTAGGACTAGCGGGTCTGGATGAGCAGTTCTTC	CASSLGLAGLDEQFF
-	TRBV28	TRBJ2-7	-	TGTGCCAGCAGTCTTGGAAGGCCCTACGAGCAGTACTTC	CASSLGRPYEQYF
many	TRBV10-3	TRBJ2-7	TRBD2	TGTGCCATCAGAGGGACTAGCGACTCCTACGAGCAGTACTTC	CAIRGTSDSYEQYF
many	TRBV12-3/TRBV12-4	TRBJ1-5	-	TGTGCCAGCAGTCTTTCAGTGGGAGGCAATCAGCCCCAGCATTTT	CASSLSVGGNQPQHF
-	TRBV27	TRBJ1-5	TRBD1	TGTGCCAGCAGTAGGGACCGGGACAGGCCCCAGCATTTT	CASSRDRDRPQHF
many	TRBV7-2	TRBJ2-1	TRBD2	TGTGCCAGCAGCTTAGCCGGACTAGCCAGGCAGTTCTTC	CASSLAGLARQFF
many	TRBV7-2	TRBJ2-1	TRBD2	TGTGCCAGCAGCCCAATGGGGGCGGGAGGGGTCAATGAGCAGTTCTTC	CASSPMGAGGVNEQFF
-	TRBV3-2	TRBJ1-6	-	TGTGCCAGCAGCCAGGATAGGTCCCTCCACTTT	CASSQDRSLHF
few	TRBV10-3	TRBJ2-7	-	TGTGCCATCAGTGAGTCGAACGGTGATTACGAGCAGTACTTC	CAISESNGDYEQYF
-	TRBV20-1	TRBJ1-2	TRBD1	TGCAGTGCTCCCGGACAGGGAAAGGGGCGTGATGGCTACACCTTC	CSAPGQGKGRDGYTF
few	TRBV2	TRBJ2-1	-	TGTGCCAGCGGCGGATTCAATGAGCAGTTCTTC	CASGGFNEQFF
few	TRBV4-2	TRBJ2-2	TRBD2	TGTGCCAGCAGCCAAGAGAACCGAGGGACTAGCGGGGCGGGGGAGCTGTTTTTT	CASSQENRGTSGAGELFF
few	TRBV10-3	TRBJ2-6	-	TGTGCCATCAGGGCGGTATCTGGGGCCAACGTCCTGACTTTC	CAIRAVSGANVLTF
many	TRBV3-1	TRBJ2-7	-	TGTGCCAGCGGCAACTACGAGCAGTACTTC	CASGNYEQYF
few	TRBV7-2	TRBJ2-7	-	TGTGCCAGCAGCCGGCCAGGGAGACTCTACTACGAGCAGTACTTC	CASSRPGRLYYEQYF
-	TRBV24-1	TRBJ1-5	-	TGTGCCACCAGCAACGCAGGGGATAATCAGCCCCAGCATTTT	CATSNAGDNQPQHF
many	TRBV5-5	TRBJ2-7	TRBD1	TGTGCCAGCAGCTTAGACAGGGGACTCCCCCGCGCCGACTACGAGCAGTACTTC	CASSLDRGLPRADYEQYF
-	TRBV29-1	TRBJ2-5	TRBD1	TGCAGCGTCGAGTCTTGGGACAGGGGTGTCCGGGAGACCCAGTACTTC	CSVESWDRGVRETQYF
many	TRBV27	TRBJ2-7	TRBD2	TGTGCCAGCAGTTTATACCCGGGACTAGTTTACGAGCAGTACTTC	CASSLYPGLVYEQYF
many	TRBV5-1	TRBJ1-5	-	TGCGCCAGCATTTGGGATCAGCCCCAGCATTTT	CASIWDQPQHF
many	TRBV9	TRBJ2-7	-	TGTGCCAGCAGCGTAGACGCGGCGGGGCGTCACGAGCAGTACTTC	CASSVDAAGRHEQYF
many	TRBV29-1	TRBJ2-5	-	TGCAGCGTTGAAGATCCGGGCCACTCAGACAGTCAAGAGACCCAGTACTTC	CSVEDPGHSDSQETQYF
many	TRBV7-9	TRBJ2-3	TRBD2	TGTGCCAGCAGCCTCCAGGGACTACAAGATACGCAGTATTTT	CASSLQGLQDTQYF
-	TRBV10-1	TRBJ2-2	TRBD1	TGCGCCAGCAGAGGACAGGGGAGCGGGGAGCTGTTTTTT	CASRGQGSGELFF
many	TRBV27	TRBJ2-3	TRBD2	TGTGCCAGCAGTTTCATCAGGACTAGCGGTTTTACAGATACGCAGTATTTT	CASSFIRTSGFTDTQYF
many	TRBV2	TRBJ2-5	-	TGTGCCAGCAGCAAAGATGGCCTTCGAGAGACCCAGTACTTC	CASSKDGLRETQYF
few	TRBV5-4	TRBJ2-1	TRBD1	TGTGCCAGCAGCCAAACAGGGGATCCTTACAATGAGCAGTTCTTC	CASSQTGDPYNEQFF
many	TRBV5-1	TRBJ2-1	TRBD2	TGCGCCAGCAGTACTAGCGGGAGCTCCTACAATGAGCAGTTCTTC	CASSTSGSSYNEQFF
few	TRBV2	TRBJ2-2	-	TGTGCCAGCAGTGTTGAGCGAACGAACACCGGGGAGCTGTTTTTT	CASSVERTNTGELFF
-	TRBV5-8	TRBJ2-1	-	TGTGCCAGCGGCTTTGGGGGCTCCTACAATGAGCAGTTCTTC	CASGFGGSYNEQFF
-	TRBV7-2	TRBJ2-5	TRBD2	TGTGCCAGCAGCGATCTAGCGGGGCTGCAAGAGACCCAGTACTTC	CASSDLAGLQETQYF
few	TRBV20-1	TRBJ1-2	-	TGCAGTGCTGGTCGTGACAGTCCGAACTATGGCTACACCTTC	CSAGRDSPNYGYTF
many	TRBV12-3/TRBV12-4	TRBJ2-7	-	TGTGCCAGCGGGTCCTCCACCTACGAGCAGTACTTC	CASGSSTYEQYF